Listed below are T cell receptor beta chains from one sample, sequenced in a study of cytomegalovirus exposure and HLA in healthy donors. Only in-frame clones appear in the TCRdb table, and some are missing; sequencing was by immunoSEQ multiplex PCR. The data show 200,000 or so clones, about 86% seen once. Sequenced sample: PBMCs. Receptors originate from a woman aged 18-29 years in good health and CMV-seropositive. Both conserved end residues are part of each CDR3. Each record gives: V gene, J gene, clone size, D gene, CDR3 DNA, CDR3 protein. D genes are given only for firm matches. Where a row states a size, it is once, few, many or the class of an expanded clone; other rows omit it.

>TRBV13|TRBJ2-5|NA|TRBD2
TGTGCCAGCAGCTCCCCTCCCGTGGGACTAGCGGGGGGGCGGGGAGAGACCCAGTACTTC
CASSSPPVGLAGGRGETQYF
>TRBV28|TRBJ1-2|NA|TRBD1
TGTGCCAGCAGTTTTTCTGGGGACAGGGGCTATGGCTACACCTTC
CASSFSGDRGYGYTF
>TRBV5-1|TRBJ2-2|NA|TRBD2
TGCGCCACCAAGCGGGGGGCAGAAACCGGGGAGCTGTTTTTT
CATKRGAETGELFF
>TRBV5-4|TRBJ1-5|few|TRBD1
TGTGCCGCCGGGACAGGGGGGGATCAGCCCCAGCATTTT
CAAGTGGDQPQHF
>TRBV5-1|TRBJ2-2|NA|TRBD1
TGCGCCAGCAGCTTGACCGGGACAGGCCGGGCCGGGGAGCTGTTTTTT
CASSLTGTGRAGELFF
>TRBV5-6|TRBJ2-1|once|NA
TGTGCCAGCAGCTTGGGAGTAAACAATGAGCAGTTCTTC
CASSLGVNNEQFF
>TRBV5-1|TRBJ1-1|NA|TRBD1
TGCGCCAGCAGCTTGGCCATCTACAGGGGGCTGAGGGAAGCTTTCTTT
CASSLAIYRGLREAFF
>TRBV7-9|TRBJ1-2|few|NA
TGTGCCAGCAGCGAGTCCACCGTCCCCTATGGCTACACCTTC
CASSESTVPYGYTF
>TRBV5-5|TRBJ2-5|NA|TRBD2
TGTGCCAGCAGCTCCGGGAGGGTCCCGGAGACCCAGTACTTC
CASSSGRVPETQYF
>TRBV7-3|TRBJ2-1|NA|TRBD2
TGTGCCAGCAGCCGGACTAGCGGGTACAATGAGCAGTTCTTC
CASSRTSGYNEQFF
>TRBV28|TRBJ1-2|NA|TRBD1
TGTGCCAGCAGTACCGACAGGGTAAACTACACCTTC
CASSTDRVNYTF
>TRBV18|TRBJ1-2|NA|NA
TGTGCCAGCTCACCAGGGAGGGGCAGGACCTATGGCTACACCTTC
CASSPGRGRTYGYTF
>TRBV2|TRBJ2-3|NA|NA
TGTGCCAGCAGAGTGGGGGAGGTTCGTACGCAGTATTTT
CASRVGEVRTQYF
>TRBV5-1|TRBJ1-1|NA|NA
TGCGCCAGCAGCTTCGGGAGGGGCGCGGCTGAAGCTTTCTTT
CASSFGRGAAEAFF
>TRBV7-7|TRBJ2-3|NA|TRBD2
TGTGCCAGCAGCTGGGATCAGACTAGCGGGGGGGCAGGGCAGTATTTT
CASSWDQTSGGAGQYF
>TRBV9|TRBJ2-3|NA|TRBD2
TGTGCCAGCAGCGTAGGTCGGAACAGTCGGGGGGGCCCGACAGATACGCAGTATTTT
CASSVGRNSRGGPTDTQYF
>TRBV4-1|TRBJ1-2|once|NA
TGCGCCAGCAGCCAAGATAGGGCAGGGAACTATGGCTACACCTTC
CASSQDRAGNYGYTF
>TRBV2|TRBJ2-1|NA|TRBD2
TGTGCCAGCAGTGAAGATCTTGGACTAGCGGGGGACAATGAGCAGTTCTTC
CASSEDLGLAGDNEQFF
>TRBV28|TRBJ1-2|NA|TRBD1
TGTGCCAGCAGAGGACAGGGTCAAGGCTACACCTTC
CASRGQGQGYTF
>TRBV7-9|TRBJ2-1|NA|NA
TGTGCCAGCAGCTTATATTCCTGGCGGGCACACAATGAGCAGTTCTTC
CASSLYSWRAHNEQFF
>TRBV5-1|TRBJ1-2|NA|TRBD1
TGCGCCAGCAGTCCAGCGGGACAGGGTCACTATGGCTACACCTTC
CASSPAGQGHYGYTF
>TRBV6-1|TRBJ2-1|once|NA
TGTGCCAGCAAACGCGAGGGGGTAAGGAATGAGCAGTTCTTC
CASKREGVRNEQFF
>TRBV18|TRBJ2-3|NA|TRBD1
TGTGCCAGCTCACCGTCGACAGGGGGCGTCACAGATACGCAGTATTTT
CASSPSTGGVTDTQYF
>TRBV6-1|TRBJ1-5|once|NA
TGTGCCAGCAGTGAAGGGGGAGGCCAGCCCCAGCATTTT
CASSEGGGQPQHF
>TRBV2|TRBJ2-7|NA|NA
TGTGCCAGCAGGATTTCAAGGGGGGGCTACGAGCAGTACTTC
CASRISRGGYEQYF
>TRBV2|TRBJ1-2|few|NA
TGTGCCAGCAGTATCCCGGACAGATCTCTTTATGGCTACACCTTC
CASSIPDRSLYGYTF
>TRBV7-6|TRBJ2-1|NA|TRBD1
TGTGCCAGCAGCCTGACAGGGACGGCTGAGCAGTTCTTC
CASSLTGTAEQFF
>TRBV2|TRBJ1-2|NA|NA
TGTGCCAGCACCGCCCAAGATTTAGATGGCTACACCTTC
CASTAQDLDGYTF
>TRBV6-1|TRBJ2-1|NA|NA
TGTGCCAGCAGTGTCCTGCGGACTGGGAATGAGCAGTTCTTC
CASSVLRTGNEQFF
>TRBV19|TRBJ2-3|NA|NA
TGTGCCAGTAGTGCCGGGGGGCCCAGCACAGATACGCAGTATTTT
CASSAGGPSTDTQYF
>TRBV19|TRBJ2-7|NA|NA
TGTGCCAGTAGTGCCACGTCCCTAGGGGGCTACGAGCAGTACTTC
CASSATSLGGYEQYF
>TRBV19|TRBJ1-1|few|NA
TGTGCCAGTAGTATCTATAGCGGGGGCTCGTGGAACACTGAAGCTTTCTTT
CASSIYSGGSWNTEAFF
>TRBV5-3|TRBJ2-7|few|NA
TGTGCCAGAAGCCCAAACTCCGGGACCTACGAGCAGTACTTC
CARSPNSGTYEQYF
>TRBV5-5|TRBJ2-5|NA|TRBD2
TGTGCCAGCAGCTTGACTAGCGGGGGGGGTCAAGAGACCCAGTACTTC
CASSLTSGGGQETQYF
>TRBV5-1|TRBJ2-7|NA|TRBD1
TGCGCCAGCAGCCCCGGGACAGGGTTCGAGCAGTACTTC
CASSPGTGFEQYF
>TRBV6-5|TRBJ2-1|NA|TRBD1
TGTGCCAGCATTAAGGACAGGGATTTGGGTGAGCAGTTCTTC
CASIKDRDLGEQFF
>TRBV7-9|TRBJ2-5|NA|TRBD2
TGTGCCAGCACCCGACCCCGGACTAGCGGGTACTTC
CASTRPRTSGYF
>TRBV7-9|TRBJ2-1|once|NA
TGTTCCAGCAGCCCCTTGGGGGGGGCCGGGAATGAGCAGTTCTTC
CSSSPLGGAGNEQFF
>TRBV14|TRBJ2-3|NA|NA
TGTGCCAGCAGCCAAGGACTAGACCCAGATACGCAGTATTTT
CASSQGLDPDTQYF
>TRBV27|TRBJ2-1|NA|NA
TGTGCCAGCAGTCTACGTAGCGGATCCTACAATGAGCAGTTCTTC
CASSLRSGSYNEQFF
>TRBV7-2|TRBJ1-4|once|NA
TGTGCCAGCAGCTTATTAGGGCCGGGGGGAGGTGAAAAACTGTTTTTT
CASSLLGPGGGEKLFF
>TRBV5-6|TRBJ1-6|NA|NA
TGTGCCAGCATCCGGCGGGGGGGGTATTCACCCCTCCACTTT
CASIRRGGYSPLHF
>TRBV5-1|TRBJ1-1|NA|NA
TGCGCCAGCAGCTTGGCGAGTAGGGAGATGAATGAAGCTTTCTTT
CASSLASREMNEAFF
>TRBV7-3|TRBJ2-3|few|TRBD2
TGTGCCAGCAGTCTACTGGGGCCTTCTAGCGGACGCACAGATACGCAGTATTTT
CASSLLGPSSGRTDTQYF
>TRBV2|TRBJ1-5|NA|NA
TGTGCCAGCAGTGAGGGAAGGGGAAACAATCAGCCCCAGCATTTT
CASSEGRGNNQPQHF
>TRBV5-5|TRBJ1-2|NA|TRBD1
TGTGCCAGCAGCTGGACAGGGGTAGAATATGGCTACACCTTC
CASSWTGVEYGYTF
>TRBV4-2|TRBJ1-1|NA|TRBD1
TGTGCCAGCAGCCAACTAACAGGGGAACTGAACACTGAAGCTTTCTTT
CASSQLTGELNTEAFF
>TRBV19|TRBJ1-2|NA|NA
TGTGCCAGTAGTATAGATTTATGGAGGACCTCCCTAGGCTACACCTTC
CASSIDLWRTSLGYTF
>TRBV4-1|TRBJ1-4|NA|TRBD1
TGCGCCAGCAGCCAAGAACACCGGGACAGCATCAATGAAAAACTGTTTTTT
CASSQEHRDSINEKLFF
>TRBV6-4|TRBJ2-2|NA|NA
TGTGCCAGCGAGGCAGGGGCGAACACCGGGGAGCTGTTTTTT
CASEAGANTGELFF
>TRBV30|TRBJ1-6|NA|NA
TGTGCCTTCGACAGGAGCTCACCCCTCCACTTT
CAFDRSSPLHF
>TRBV7-3|TRBJ2-2|NA|NA
TGTGCCAGCAGCTTAACCACTACCGGGGAGCTGTTTTTT
CASSLTTTGELFF
>TRBV7-9|TRBJ2-5|NA|NA
TGTGCCAGCTACGAGAACGGGGAGACCCAGTACTTC
CASYENGETQYF
>TRBV9|TRBJ1-1|NA|TRBD1
TGTGCCAGCAGCGAGGGGGCCACCGAAATCACTGAAGCTTTCTTT
CASSEGATEITEAFF
>TRBV19|TRBJ2-1|few|NA
TGTGCCAGTAGTATAGAAGGAGGCGATGAGCAGTTCTTC
CASSIEGGDEQFF